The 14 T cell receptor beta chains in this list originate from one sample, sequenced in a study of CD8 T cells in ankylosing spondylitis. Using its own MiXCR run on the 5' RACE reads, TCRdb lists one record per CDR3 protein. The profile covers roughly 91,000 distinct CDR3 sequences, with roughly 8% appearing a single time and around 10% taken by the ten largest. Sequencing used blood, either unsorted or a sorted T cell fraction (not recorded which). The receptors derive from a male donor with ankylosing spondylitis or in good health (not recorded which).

Here the CDR3 DNA reads TGCAGCGTCGACCTCTATAGCACCGGGGAGCTGTTTTTT. This sequence encodes CSVDLYSTGELFF. The chain recombines TRBV29-1 with TRBJ2-2; D gene unclear. The CDR3 sequence is 13 residues long. The germline V gene has CDR1 SQVTM and CDR2 ANQGSEA. V shed 6 bases and J shed 4 bases, with 12 bases lying between them.

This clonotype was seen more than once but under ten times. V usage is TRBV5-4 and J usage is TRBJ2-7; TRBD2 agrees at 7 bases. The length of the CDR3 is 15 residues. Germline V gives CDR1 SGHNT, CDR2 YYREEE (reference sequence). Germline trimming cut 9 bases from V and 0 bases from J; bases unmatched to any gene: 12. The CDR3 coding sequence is TGTGCCATGGGAGGGCGGAGCGGGTCCTCCTACGAGCAGTACTTC. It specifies CAMGGRSGSSYEQYF.

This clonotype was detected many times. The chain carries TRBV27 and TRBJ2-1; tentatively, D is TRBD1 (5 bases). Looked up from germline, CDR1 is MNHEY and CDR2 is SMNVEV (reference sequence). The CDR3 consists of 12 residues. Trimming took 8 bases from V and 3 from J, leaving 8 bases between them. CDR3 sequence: CASWGFYNEQFF. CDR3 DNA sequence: TGTGCCAGCTGGGGCTTCTACAATGAGCAGTTCTTC.

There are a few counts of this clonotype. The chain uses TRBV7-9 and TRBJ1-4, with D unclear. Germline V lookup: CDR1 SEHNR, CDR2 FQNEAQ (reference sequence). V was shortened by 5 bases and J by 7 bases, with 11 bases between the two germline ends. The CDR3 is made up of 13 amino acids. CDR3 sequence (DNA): TGTGCCAGCAGCGGCTCAGGCGTTGAAAAACTGTTTTTT. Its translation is CASSGSGVEKLFF.

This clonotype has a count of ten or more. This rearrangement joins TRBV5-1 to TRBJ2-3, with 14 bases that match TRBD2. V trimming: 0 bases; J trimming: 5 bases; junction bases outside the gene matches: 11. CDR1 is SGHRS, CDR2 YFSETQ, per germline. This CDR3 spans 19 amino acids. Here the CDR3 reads CASSLGLAGGPSIGDTQYF. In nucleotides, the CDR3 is TGCGCCAGCAGCTTGGGACTAGCGGGAGGGCCTTCTATCGGAGATACGCAGTATTTT.

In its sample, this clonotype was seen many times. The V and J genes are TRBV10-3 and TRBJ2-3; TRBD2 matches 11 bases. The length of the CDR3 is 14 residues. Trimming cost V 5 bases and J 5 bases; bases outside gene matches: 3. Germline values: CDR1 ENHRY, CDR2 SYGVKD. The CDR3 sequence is CAISRLAGIDTQYF. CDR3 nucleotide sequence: TGTGCCATCAGTCGACTAGCGGGGATAGATACGCAGTATTTT.

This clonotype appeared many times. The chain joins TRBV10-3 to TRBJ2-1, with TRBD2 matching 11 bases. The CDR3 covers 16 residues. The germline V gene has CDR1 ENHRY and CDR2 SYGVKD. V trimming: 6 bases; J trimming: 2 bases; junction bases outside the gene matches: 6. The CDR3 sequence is CAISLGTSGAYNEQFF. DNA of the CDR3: TGTGCCATCAGCCTTGGGACTAGCGGAGCCTACAATGAGCAGTTCTTC.

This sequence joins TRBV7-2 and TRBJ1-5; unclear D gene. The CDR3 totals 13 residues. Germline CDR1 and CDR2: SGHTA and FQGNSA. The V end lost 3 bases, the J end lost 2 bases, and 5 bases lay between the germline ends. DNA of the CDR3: TGTGCCAGCAGCTTTCAGGGCAATCAGCCCCAGCATTTT. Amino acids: CASSFQGNQPQHF.

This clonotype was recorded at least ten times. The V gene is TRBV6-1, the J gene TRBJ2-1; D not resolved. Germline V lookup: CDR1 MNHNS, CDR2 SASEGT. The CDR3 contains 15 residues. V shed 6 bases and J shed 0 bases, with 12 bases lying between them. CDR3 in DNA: TGTGCCAGCAGCCCCGACCAAAGCTCCTACAATGAGCAGTTCTTC. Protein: CASSPDQSSYNEQFF.

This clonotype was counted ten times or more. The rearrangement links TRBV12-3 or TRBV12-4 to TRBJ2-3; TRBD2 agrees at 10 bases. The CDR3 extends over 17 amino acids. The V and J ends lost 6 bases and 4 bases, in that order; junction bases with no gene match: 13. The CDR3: CASSFTGTSDIADTQYF. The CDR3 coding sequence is TGTGCCAGCAGCTTCACCGGGACTAGCGATATCGCAGATACGCAGTATTTT.

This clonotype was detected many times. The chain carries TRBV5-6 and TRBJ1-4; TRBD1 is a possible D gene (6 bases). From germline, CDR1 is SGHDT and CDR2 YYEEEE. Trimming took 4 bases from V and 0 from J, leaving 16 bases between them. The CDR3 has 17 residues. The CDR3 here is CASSADRFGATNEKLFF. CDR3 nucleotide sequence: TGTGCCAGCAGCGCTGACAGGTTCGGTGCAACTAATGAAAAACTGTTTTTT. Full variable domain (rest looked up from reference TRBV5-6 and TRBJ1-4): DAGVTQSPTHLIKTRGQQVTLRCSPKSGHDTVSWYQQALGQGPQFIFQYYEEEERQRGNFPDRFSGHQFPNYSSELNVNALLLGDSALYLCASSADRFGATNEKLFFGSGTQLSVL.

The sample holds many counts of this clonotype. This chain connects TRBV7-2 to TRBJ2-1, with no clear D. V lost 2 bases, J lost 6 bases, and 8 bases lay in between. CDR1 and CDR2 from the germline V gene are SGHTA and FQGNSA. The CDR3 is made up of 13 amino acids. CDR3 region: CASSLRVTNEQFF. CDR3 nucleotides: TGTGCCAGCAGCTTAAGGGTCACCAATGAGCAGTTCTTC.

CDR3 residues: CSPPGLKAFF. CDR3 sequence (DNA): TGCAGTCCTCCGGGGCTTAAAGCTTTCTTT. The chain combines TRBV20-1 with TRBJ1-1, with D possibly TRBD1 on 5 matching bases. The CDR3 is made up of 10 amino acids. CDR1 is DFQATT, CDR2 SNEGSKA, per germline (reference sequence). Trimming pared 8 bases from V and 9 bases from J, leaving 13 bases between.

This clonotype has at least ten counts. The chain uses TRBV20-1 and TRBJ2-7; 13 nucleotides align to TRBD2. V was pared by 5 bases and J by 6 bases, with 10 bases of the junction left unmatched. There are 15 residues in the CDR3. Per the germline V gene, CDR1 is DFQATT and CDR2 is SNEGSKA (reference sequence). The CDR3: CSAHPRLAGGGEQYF. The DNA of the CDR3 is TGCAGTGCTCACCCGAGACTAGCGGGAGGAGGCGAGCAGTACTTC.